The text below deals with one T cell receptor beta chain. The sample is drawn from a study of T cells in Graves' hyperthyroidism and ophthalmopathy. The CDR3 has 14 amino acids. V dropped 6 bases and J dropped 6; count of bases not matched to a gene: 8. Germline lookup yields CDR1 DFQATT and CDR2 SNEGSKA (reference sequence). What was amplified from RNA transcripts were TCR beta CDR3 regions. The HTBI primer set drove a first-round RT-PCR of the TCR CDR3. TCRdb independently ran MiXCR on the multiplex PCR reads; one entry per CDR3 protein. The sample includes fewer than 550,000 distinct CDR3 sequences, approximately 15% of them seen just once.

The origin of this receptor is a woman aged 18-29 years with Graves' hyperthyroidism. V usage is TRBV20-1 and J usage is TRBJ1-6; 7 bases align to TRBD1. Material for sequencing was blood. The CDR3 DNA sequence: TGCAGTGCGGGCTACAGGGGAGGTAATTCACCCCTCCACTTT. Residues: CSAGYRGGNSPLHF.